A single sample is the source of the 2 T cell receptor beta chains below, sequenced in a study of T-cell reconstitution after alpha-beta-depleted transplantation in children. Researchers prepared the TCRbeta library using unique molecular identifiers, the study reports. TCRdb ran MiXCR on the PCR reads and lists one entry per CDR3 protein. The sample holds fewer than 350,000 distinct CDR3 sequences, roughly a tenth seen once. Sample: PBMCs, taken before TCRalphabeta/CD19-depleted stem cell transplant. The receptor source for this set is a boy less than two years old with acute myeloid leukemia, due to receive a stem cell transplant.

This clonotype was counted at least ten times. The CDR3 sequence: CASSVGRARQETQYF. The CDR3 nucleotides read TGTGCCAGCAGCGTAGGCCGGGCGCGCCAAGAGACCCAGTACTTC. This rearrangement joins TRBV9 to TRBJ2-5, with D uncertain. V was pared by 0 bases and J by 1 base, with 10 bases between. Germline-derived CDR1 and CDR2 are SGDLS and YYNGEE. CDR3 length: 15 residues.

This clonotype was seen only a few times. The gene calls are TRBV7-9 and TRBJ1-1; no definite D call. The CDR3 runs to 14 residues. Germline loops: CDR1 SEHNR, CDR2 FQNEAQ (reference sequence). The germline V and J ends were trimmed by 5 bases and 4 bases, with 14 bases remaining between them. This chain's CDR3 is CASSPKTGSTEAFF. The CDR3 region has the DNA TGTGCCAGCAGCCCCAAGACGGGATCCACTGAAGCTTTCTTT.